The T cell receptor delta chain described here comes from a study of gamma-delta T cells after stem cell transplantation. TCRdb re-processed the RT-PCR reads via CATT. Among about 1,000 delta-chain clones listed, around 1.2% were seen once. This clone was observed a few times. At the DNA level, this CDR3 is encoded by other sequences in the same sample as well. Trimming cost V 0 bases and J 0 bases; bases outside gene matches: 3. The CDR3 extends over 16 amino acids. CDR1 and CDR2 (germline): GEAIGNYY, EKD. The V gene is TRDV2, the J gene TRDJ1; TRDD3 aligns across 10 bases. Sequenced: gamma-delta T cells. The sequence came from a human donor. It is not recorded whose cells these are; they may come from a transplant donor. This CDR3 reads CACDTLGDKDTDKLIF. Here the CDR3 DNA reads TGTGCCTGTGACACCCTGGGGGATAAGGACACCGATAAACTCATCTTT.